This entry features one T cell receptor (beta chain) sequence. As yet, its antigen is unknown. This CDR3 fails to terminate in the conserved phenylalanine or tryptophan, so it likely reflects a read error. According to the study, genomic DNA was the template for TCR beta VDJ and CDR3 profiling. TCRdb analysed the reads with MiXCR anew, one entry per CDR3 protein. The data show over 100,000 distinct CDR3 sequences, approximately 41% seen once. The record originates from a study of CD8+CD57+ T cells in acquired aplastic anemia. Study-level information: The study obtained an average of approximately 2.9 ug of DNA from sorted CD4+ and CD8+ cells. The study obtained 10 million to 12 million reads on average for CD4+ cells from healthy donors. Whole-study findings and limits: Shared by patients and controls, 25 to 35 CD8+ CDR3s were abundant in patients. Patients were compared with controls for CD8+ Simpson's diversity, and no significant difference emerged.

The CDR3 runs to 14 residues. CDR1 and CDR2 (germline): MGHDK, SYGVNS. Trimming removed 2 bases at V and 4 bases at J, with 12 bases between. The material sequenced was sorted CD4+, CD8+, or CD8+CD57+ T cells (not recorded which) from PBMCs. The TCR was taken from a human donor in good health, serving as a control. The V call is TRBV25-1, the J call TRBJ2-7; possibly TRBD1 for D (5 bases). This CDR3 is CASSEGVTAYEQYL. CDR3 DNA sequence: TGTGCCAGCAGTGAAGGAGTGACAGCATACGAGCAGTACCTC.